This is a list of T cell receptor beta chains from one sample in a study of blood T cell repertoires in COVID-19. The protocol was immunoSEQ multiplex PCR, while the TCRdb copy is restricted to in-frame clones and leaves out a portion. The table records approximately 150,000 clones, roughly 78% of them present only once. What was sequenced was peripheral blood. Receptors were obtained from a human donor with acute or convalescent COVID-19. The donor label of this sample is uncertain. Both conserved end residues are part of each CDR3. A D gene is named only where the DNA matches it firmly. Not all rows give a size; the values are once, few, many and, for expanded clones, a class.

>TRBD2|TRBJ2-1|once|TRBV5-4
CASTSSGGTSYNEQFF
TGTGCCAGCACTAGTAGCGGGGGTACTTCCTACAATGAGCAGTTCTTC
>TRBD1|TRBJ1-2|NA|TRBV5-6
CASSLMAGGVVGYTF
TGTGCCAGCAGCTTGATGGCAGGGGGCGTTGTGGGCTACACCTTC
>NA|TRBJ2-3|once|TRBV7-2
CASSLGLPPNTQYF
TGTGCCAGCAGCTTGGGACTCCCACCTAATACGCAGTATTTT
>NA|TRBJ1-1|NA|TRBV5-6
CASPYTEAFF
TGTGCCAGTCCCTACACTGAAGCTTTCTTT
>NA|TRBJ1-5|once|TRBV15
CATSRAVYNQPQHF
TGTGCCACCAGCAGGGCAGTTTACAATCAGCCCCAGCATTTT
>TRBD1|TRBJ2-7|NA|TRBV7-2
CASNWDRTYEQYF
TGTGCCAGCAACTGGGACAGAACCTACGAGCAGTACTTC
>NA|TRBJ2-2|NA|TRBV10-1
CAAAGANTGELFF
TGCGCCGCGGCAGGGGCGAACACCGGGGAGCTGTTTTTT
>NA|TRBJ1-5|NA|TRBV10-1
CASSELKGQPQHF
TGCGCCAGCAGTGAGTTGAAGGGGCAGCCCCAGCATTTT
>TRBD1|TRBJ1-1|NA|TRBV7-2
CASSLQQGLTEAFF
TGTGCCAGCAGCCTTCAACAGGGGTTGACTGAAGCTTTCTTT
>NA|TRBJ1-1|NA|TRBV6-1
CASSEQASSEAFF
TGTGCCAGCAGTGAACAGGCCTCCAGTGAAGCTTTCTTT
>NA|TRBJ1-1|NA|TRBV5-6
CASSLAYRDTEAFF
TGTGCCAGCAGCTTGGCCTACAGGGACACTGAAGCTTTCTTT
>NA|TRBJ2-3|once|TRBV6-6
CASRRGNSAVDTQYF
TGTGCCAGCAGGAGAGGGAATTCGGCAGTAGATACGCAGTATTTT
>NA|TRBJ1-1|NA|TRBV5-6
CASSFRGEGFF
TGTGCCAGCAGCTTCAGGGGAGAAGGTTTCTTT
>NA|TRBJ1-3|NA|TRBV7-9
CASSLEIRSGNTIYF
TGTGCCAGCAGCTTAGAAATCCGCTCTGGAAACACCATATATTTT
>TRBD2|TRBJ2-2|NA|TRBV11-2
CASSLGGGDTGELFF
TGTGCCAGCAGCTTAGGTGGGGGGGACACCGGGGAGCTGTTTTTT
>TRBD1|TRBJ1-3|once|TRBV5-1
CASSDWTGGNTIYF
TGCGCCAGCAGCGATTGGACAGGGGGAAACACCATATATTTT